The 21 T cell receptor beta chains in this list originate from one sample, sequenced in a study of shared clonotypes between healthy human individuals. Method: immunoSEQ multiplex PCR; TCRdb's copy keeps in-frame clones and lacks some. The sample has about 450,000 clones; 70% to 85% are singletons. The sample taken for sequencing was PBMCs. These receptors all stem from a woman in her 40s in good health. Some clones in this sample may be carry-over from other donors' samples.

This clone was detected once. The genes are TRBV4-2 and TRBJ2-2; D is ambiguous. Germline-derived CDR1 and CDR2 are LGHNA and YNFKEQ. This CDR3 has 13 amino acids. Trimming removed 0 bases at V and 6 bases at J, with 5 bases between. Written as DNA, the CDR3 is TGTGCCAGCAGCCAAGAGATCTCCGGGGAGCTGTTTTTT. Translated, it gives CASSQEISGELFF.

This clone was observed once. V usage is TRBV7-9 and J usage is TRBJ2-7, with D perhaps being TRBD1 or TRBD2 (5 bases each). This CDR3 region has 13 residues. V was shortened by 5 bases and J by 7 bases, with 15 bases between the two germline ends. Germline V lookup: CDR1 SEHNR, CDR2 FQNEAQ (reference sequence). In DNA form, the CDR3 reads TGTGCCAGCAGCCTTGGGGGAGTTGGGGAGCAGTACTTC. Translating gives CASSLGGVGEQYF.

The rearrangement links TRBV4-3 to TRBJ1-2; maybe TRBD1 (5 bases). With 4 bases removed from V and 2 bases from J, the gap between germline ends came to 23 bases. The CDR3 has 18 residues. Germline V CDR1 and CDR2: LGHNA, YSLEER. This CDR3 is CASSRQALPQGGNYGYTF. CDR3 nucleotides: TGCGCCAGCAGCCGACAAGCTCTACCTCAGGGAGGCAACTATGGCTACACCTTC.

The chain links TRBV9 to TRBJ2-1, with 13 bases lining up with TRBD2. The V gene's germline CDR1 is SGDLS and CDR2 YYNGEE. J was trimmed by 7 bases and V by 2 bases; bases with no gene match: 6. The CDR3 runs 16 residues. The CDR3 here is CASSVQLAGGKNEQFF. CDR3 DNA: TGTGCCAGCAGCGTCCAACTAGCGGGAGGGAAGAATGAGCAGTTCTTC.

The chain uses TRBV25-1 and TRBJ1-1; unclear D gene. The CDR3 is 15 amino acids. Between the trimmed V and J ends, which lost 3 bases and 1 base, there was a span of 12 bases. From germline, CDR1 is MGHDK and CDR2 SYGVNS. The CDR3 DNA reads as TGTGCCAGCAGTGACTCCGCCAGCGGGAACACTGAAGCTTTCTTT. This sequence encodes CASSDSASGNTEAFF.

This clone was observed a handful of times. A much more abundant neighbour one base away suggests this may be a read error. The rearrangement joins TRBV29-1 to TRBJ1-1; D is possibly TRBD1 (5 bases). CDR3 length: 11 amino acids. CDR1 SQVTM and CDR2 ANQGSEA come from the germline V gene. The germline V and J ends were trimmed by 4 bases and 4 bases, with 7 bases remaining between them. This CDR3 reads CSVAGSTEAFF. Written as DNA, the CDR3 is TGCAGCGTTGCAGGGAGCACTGAAGCTTTCTTT.

Note on this clone: Other DNA sequences in the sample encode the same CDR3. The chain has TRBV28 and TRBJ2-7; TRBD2 agrees at 8 bases. V gave up 2 bases and J gave up 2 bases; unmatched junction bases: 2. Germline V gives CDR1 MDHEN, CDR2 SYDVKM. CDR3 length: 14 amino acids. CDR3 residues: CASSLLSGAYEQYF. DNA for the CDR3: TGTGCCAGCAGTTTACTTAGCGGGGCCTACGAGCAGTACTTC.

Remarks on this clone: The germline gene is not matched at one end of the junction; a read error may be the cause. V is TRBV27 and J is TRBJ2-7; 10 bases align to TRBD1. The CDR3 runs to 15 residues. Per the germline V gene, CDR1 is MNHEY and CDR2 is SMNVEV (reference sequence). CDR3 DNA sequence: TGTGCCAGCAGGTTATCGGGACAGGGGACCTACGAGCAGTACTTC. This codes for CASRLSGQGTYEQYF.

V gene TRBV30 combines with J gene TRBJ1-5; D possibly corresponds to TRBD1 (6 bases). The CDR3 has 15 amino acids. The V end lost 2 bases, the J end lost 0 bases, and 11 bases lay between the germline ends. From germline, CDR1 is GTSNPN and CDR2 SVGIG (reference sequence). The CDR3 spells CAWSKGVDSNQPQHF. The CDR3 DNA sequence: TGTGCCTGGAGTAAGGGGGTGGATAGCAATCAGCCCCAGCATTTT.

The chain employs TRBV29-1 and TRBJ2-5, with D tentatively TRBD2 (6 bases). Germline V gene lookup returns CDR1 SQVTM and CDR2 ANQGSEA. The V gene lost 4 bases and the J gene lost 0 bases, with 9 bases spanning the gap. This CDR3 region has 13 residues. The CDR3 loop is CSVVLAYQETQYF. The DNA of the CDR3 is TGCAGCGTTGTCCTAGCGTACCAAGAGACCCAGTACTTC.

About this clone itself: With a much larger clone just one base away, this may be a read error. The chain is built from TRBV7-2 and TRBJ2-1; 9 bases fit TRBD2. The germline V gene has CDR1 SGHTA and CDR2 FQGNSA. V shed 7 bases and J 12 bases; nucleotides not matched to a gene: 13. This CDR3 contains 14 residues. Here the CDR3 DNA reads TGTGCCAGCACCAAGGGGCGGGAGGGGTATGGGCAGTTCTTC. Translation: CASTKGREGYGQFF.

This clone has a count of ten or more. This chain links TRBV19 with TRBJ2-5, with D perhaps TRBD1 (5 bases). Germline V CDR1 and CDR2: LNHDA, SQIVND (reference sequence). The V and J ends lost 2 bases and 4 bases respectively, with 14 bases between them. CDR3 size: 15 residues. DNA for the CDR3: TGTGCCAGTAGTATAAGACCCAGGGTAGGAGAGACCCAGTACTTC. It yields the protein CASSIRPRVGETQYF.

A few counts support this clone. The V gene is TRBV5-8, the J gene TRBJ1-4; a possible D gene is TRBD1 (5 bases). The ends were cut back, 4 bases at V and 7 bases at J, with 20 bases in the middle. Germline CDR1 is SGHTS and CDR2 is YDEGEE. This CDR3 is 16 amino acids long. The CDR3 loop is CASSGPGRPESEKLFF. CDR3 nucleotides: TGTGCCAGCAGCGGGCCGGGACGCCCCGAGAGTGAAAAACTGTTTTTT.

The rearrangement uses TRBV7-9 and TRBJ2-3; no firm D call. The length of the CDR3 is 16 residues. Between the trimmed V and J ends, which lost 3 bases and 2 bases, there was a span of 15 bases. In germline, CDR1 is SEHNR, CDR2 FQNEAQ (reference sequence). CDR3 region: CASSFGRSTLTDTQYF. The CDR3 DNA sequence: TGTGCCAGCAGCTTTGGTAGGAGTACCCTCACAGATACGCAGTATTTT.

The V gene is TRBV30, the J gene TRBJ2-3, with D perhaps matching TRBD1 (5 bases). The germline V gene encodes CDR1 GTSNPN and CDR2 SVGIG (reference sequence). This CDR3 is 14 amino acids long. V gave up 5 bases and J gave up 0 bases, with 12 bases separating them. Here the CDR3 DNA reads TGTGCCTGGGGGGCGTCAGTTAGCACAGATACGCAGTATTTT. Amino acids: CAWGASVSTDTQYF. Full variable domain (missing parts from reference TRBV30 and TRBJ2-3): SQTIHQWPATLVQPVGSPLSLECTVEGTSNPNLYWYRQAAGRGLQLLFYSVGIGQISSEVPQNLSASRPQDRQFILSSKKLLLSDSGFYLCAWGASVSTDTQYFGPGTRLTVL.

A remark on this clone: Other DNA variants within this sample encode the same CDR3. The CDR3 loop reads CASSSGLAGGWETQYF. The CDR3 DNA follows: TGTGCCAGCAGCTCGGGACTAGCGGGAGGCTGGGAGACCCAGTACTTC. The rearrangement uses TRBV7-3 and TRBJ2-5, with 15 bases lining up with TRBD2. The CDR3 is 16 amino acids. CDR1 is SGHTA, CDR2 FQGTGA, per germline. Losses at the gene ends were 4 bases for V and 5 bases for J; bases not matched to a gene: 5.

The V gene is TRBV6-4, the J gene TRBJ2-1; TRBD1 matches at 11 bases. The CDR3 spans 16 residues. J lost 4 bases, V lost 6 bases, and 8 bases had no gene match. Per germline, CDR1 MRHNA and CDR2 SNTAGT. The CDR3 sequence: CASRLFGTGGYNEQFF. CDR3 DNA: TGTGCCAGCAGGTTATTCGGGACAGGGGGTTACAATGAGCAGTTCTTC.

This chain's CDR3 is CASAVHSGVNEQYF. Here the CDR3 DNA reads TGTGCCAGCGCCGTGCATAGCGGTGTGAACGAGCAGTACTTC. The V gene is TRBV2, the J gene TRBJ2-7; possible D gene TRBD2, 6 bases. The CDR3 spans 14 residues. Trimming stripped 8 bases from V and 5 bases from J, with 19 bases between. The V gene's germline CDR1 is SNHLY and CDR2 FYNNEI.

As regards this clone: This may be a read error, as it is one base from a much larger clone. This chain connects TRBV11-2 to TRBJ2-3; D possibly uses TRBD1 or TRBD2 (5 bases each). Germline assignment: CDR1 SGHAT and CDR2 FQNNGV. Trimming removed 4 bases from V and 0 bases from J, with 8 bases in between. This CDR3 contains 14 residues. The CDR3 region is CASSSGASTDTQYF. CDR3 nucleotide sequence: TGTGCCAGCAGCTCCGGGGCTAGCACAGATACGCAGTATTTT.

This chain links TRBV7-9 with TRBJ1-4, with 10 nucleotides matching TRBD1. Germline CDR1 is SEHNR and CDR2 is FQNEAQ (reference sequence). This CDR3 has 14 amino acids. V shed 5 bases and J 8 bases; nucleotides not matched to a gene: 5. CDR3 loop: CASSRGTGEEKLFF. The CDR3 bases are TGTGCCAGCAGCCGAGGGACAGGGGAAGAAAAACTGTTTTTT.

The chain combines TRBV4-2 with TRBJ2-6; TRBD1 aligns across 7 bases. The J segment lost 1 base and the V segment lost 5 bases, leaving 8 bases of the junction unmatched. This CDR3 region has 17 residues. Looked up from germline, CDR1 is LGHNA and CDR2 is YNFKEQ. CDR3 sequence (DNA): TGTGCCAGCAGCTTACCGGGACAGATTTCTGGGGCCAACGTCCTGACTTTC. Protein sequence: CASSLPGQISGANVLTF.